This TCR beta chain was sequenced in a study of breast tumors, draining lymph nodes, adjacent tissues. Study-wide points: The lymph node origin of tumor T cells was framed as consistent with a hypothesis, not demonstrated. Compared with lymph nodes, tumors were less diverse; compared with nontumor tissue, more. Findings are consistent with lymph node origin and intratumoral expansion of most tumor T cells.

TCRdb reprocessed the multiplex PCR reads with MiXCR, giving one entry per CDR3 protein. The data show tens of thousands of distinct CDR3 sequences, with under 45% seen just once and approximately 10% held by the top ten. The sample holds many counts of this clonotype. Its specificity is unknown. This clonotype was obtained from a female donor with breast cancer. Some clones in this sample may be carry-over from other donors' samples. Sequenced sample: breast tumor tissue.

The CDR3 DNA follows: TGTGCCAGCAGCCGACAGAGAAACGGTTCACCCCTCCACTTT. Encoded protein: CASSRQRNGSPLHF. The chain has TRBV11-2 and TRBJ1-6; TRBD1 might be the D (5 bases). The CDR3 length is 14 residues. Germline CDR1 is SGHAT and CDR2 is FQNNGV. Deletions cut 5 bases from V and 9 bases from J, with 14 bases between.